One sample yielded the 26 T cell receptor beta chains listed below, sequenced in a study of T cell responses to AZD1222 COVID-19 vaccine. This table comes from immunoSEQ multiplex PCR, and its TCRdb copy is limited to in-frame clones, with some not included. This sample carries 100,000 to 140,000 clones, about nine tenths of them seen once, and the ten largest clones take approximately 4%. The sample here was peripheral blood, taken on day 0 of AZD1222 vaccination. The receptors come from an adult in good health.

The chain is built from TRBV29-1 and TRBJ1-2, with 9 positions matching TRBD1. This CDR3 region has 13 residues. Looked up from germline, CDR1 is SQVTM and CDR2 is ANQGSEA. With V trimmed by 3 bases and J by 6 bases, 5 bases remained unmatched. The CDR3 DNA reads TGCAGCGTTGACCTACAGGGGGCCGATGGCTACACCTTC. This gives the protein CSVDLQGADGYTF. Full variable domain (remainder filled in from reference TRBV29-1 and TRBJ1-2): SAVISQKPSRDICQRGTSLTIQCQVDSQVTMMFWYRQQPGQSLTLIATANQGSEATYESGFVIDKFPISRPNLTFSTLTVSNMSPEDSSIYLCSVDLQGADGYTFGSGTRLTVV.

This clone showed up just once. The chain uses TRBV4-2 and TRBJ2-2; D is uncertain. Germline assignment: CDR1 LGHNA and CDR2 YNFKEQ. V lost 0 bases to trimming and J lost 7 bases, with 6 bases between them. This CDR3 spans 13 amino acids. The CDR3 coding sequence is TGTGCCAGCAGCCAAGATGCAGACGGGGAGCTGTTTTTT. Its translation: CASSQDADGELFF.

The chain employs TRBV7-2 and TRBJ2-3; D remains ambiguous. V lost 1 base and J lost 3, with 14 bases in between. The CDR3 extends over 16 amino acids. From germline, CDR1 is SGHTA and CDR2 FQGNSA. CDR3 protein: CASSLVGGTFTDTQYF. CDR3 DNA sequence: TGTGCCAGCAGCTTAGTGGGTGGAACTTTTACAGATACGCAGTATTTT.

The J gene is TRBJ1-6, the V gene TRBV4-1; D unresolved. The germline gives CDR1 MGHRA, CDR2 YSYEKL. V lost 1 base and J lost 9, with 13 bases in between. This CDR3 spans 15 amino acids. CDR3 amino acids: CASSQGVTVSSPLHF. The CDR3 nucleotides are TGCGCCAGCAGCCAAGGGGTAACAGTCAGTTCACCCCTCCACTTT.

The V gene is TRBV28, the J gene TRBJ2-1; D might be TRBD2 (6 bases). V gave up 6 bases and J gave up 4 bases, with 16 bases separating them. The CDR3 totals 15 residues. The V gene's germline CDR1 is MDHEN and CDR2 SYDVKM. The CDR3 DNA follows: TGTGCCAGCAGCCTTGTTGGGCTAGCGTACAATGAGCAGTTCTTC. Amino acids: CASSLVGLAYNEQFF.

The CDR3 DNA is TGTGCCAGCAGCGTAGGGCCTAGCGGGAGGGCCGGTGAGCAGTTCTTC. Its translation: CASSVGPSGRAGEQFF. The genes are TRBV9 and TRBJ2-1, with TRBD2 matching over 12 bases. Looked up from germline, CDR1 is SGDLS and CDR2 is YYNGEE. The V gene end was trimmed by 0 bases and the J gene end by 9 bases; junction bases not matched to a gene: 7. The CDR3 is 16 residues long.

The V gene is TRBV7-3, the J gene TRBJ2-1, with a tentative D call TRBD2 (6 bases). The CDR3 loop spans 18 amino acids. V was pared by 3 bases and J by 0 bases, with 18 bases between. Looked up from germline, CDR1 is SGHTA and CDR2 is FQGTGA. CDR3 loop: CASSFGVGGTSSYNEQFF. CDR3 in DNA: TGTGCCAGCAGCTTCGGGGTGGGAGGAACTAGCTCCTACAATGAGCAGTTCTTC. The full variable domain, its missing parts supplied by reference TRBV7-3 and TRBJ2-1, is GAGVSQTPSNKVTEKGKYVELRCDPISGHTALYWYRQSLGQGPEFLIYFQGTGAADDSGLPNDRFFAVRPEGSVSTLKIQRTERGDSAVYLCASSFGVGGTSSYNEQFFGPGTRLTVL.

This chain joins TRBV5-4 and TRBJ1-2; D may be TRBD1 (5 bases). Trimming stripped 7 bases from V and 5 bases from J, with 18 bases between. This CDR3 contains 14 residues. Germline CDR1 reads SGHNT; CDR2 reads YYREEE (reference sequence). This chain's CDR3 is CASQGRGKGYGYTF. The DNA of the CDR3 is TGTGCCAGCCAGGGACGCGGAAAAGGGTATGGCTACACCTTC.

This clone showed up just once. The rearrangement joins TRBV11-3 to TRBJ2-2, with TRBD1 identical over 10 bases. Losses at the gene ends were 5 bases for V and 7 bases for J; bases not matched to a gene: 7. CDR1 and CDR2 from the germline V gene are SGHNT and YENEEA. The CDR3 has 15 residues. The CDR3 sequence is CASSPGQGVGGELFF. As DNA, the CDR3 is TGTGCCAGCAGCCCCGGACAGGGGGTCGGCGGGGAGCTGTTTTTT.

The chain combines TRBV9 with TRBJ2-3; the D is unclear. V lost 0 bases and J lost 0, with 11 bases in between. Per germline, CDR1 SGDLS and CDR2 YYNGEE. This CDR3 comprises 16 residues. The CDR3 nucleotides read TGTGCCAGCAGCGTAGGAGGACCTTTTAGCACAGATACGCAGTATTTT. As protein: CASSVGGPFSTDTQYF.

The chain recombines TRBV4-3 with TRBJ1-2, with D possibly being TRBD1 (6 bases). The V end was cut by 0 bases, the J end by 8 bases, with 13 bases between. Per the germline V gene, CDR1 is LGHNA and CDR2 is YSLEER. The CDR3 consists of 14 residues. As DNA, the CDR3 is TGCGCCAGCAGCCAAGATTGGGGGGGCGGAGGCTACACCTTC. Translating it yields CASSQDWGGGGYTF.

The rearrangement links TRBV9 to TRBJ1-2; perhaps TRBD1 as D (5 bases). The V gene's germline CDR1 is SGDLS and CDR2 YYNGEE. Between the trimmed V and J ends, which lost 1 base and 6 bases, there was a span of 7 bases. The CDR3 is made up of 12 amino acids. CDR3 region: CASSVLGDGYTF. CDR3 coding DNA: TGTGCCAGCAGCGTATTAGGGGATGGCTACACCTTC.

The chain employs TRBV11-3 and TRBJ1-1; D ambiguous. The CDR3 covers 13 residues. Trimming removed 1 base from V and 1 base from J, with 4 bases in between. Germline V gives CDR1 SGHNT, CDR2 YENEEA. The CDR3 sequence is CASSLGQNTEAFF. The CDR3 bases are TGTGCCAGCAGCTTAGGGCAGAACACTGAAGCTTTCTTT. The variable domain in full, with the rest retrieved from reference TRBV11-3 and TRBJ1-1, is EAGVVQSPRYKIIEKKQPVAFWCNPISGHNTLYWYLQNLGQGPELLIRYENEEAVDDSQLPKDRFSAERLKGVDSTLKIQPAELGDSAVYLCASSLGQNTEAFFGQGTRLTVV.

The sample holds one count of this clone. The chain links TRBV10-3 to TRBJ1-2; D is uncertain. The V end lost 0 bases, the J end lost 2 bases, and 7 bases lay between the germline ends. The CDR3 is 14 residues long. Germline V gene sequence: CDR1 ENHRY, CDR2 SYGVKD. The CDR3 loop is CAISESNKNYGYTF. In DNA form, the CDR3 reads TGTGCCATCAGTGAGTCGAACAAAAACTATGGCTACACCTTC.

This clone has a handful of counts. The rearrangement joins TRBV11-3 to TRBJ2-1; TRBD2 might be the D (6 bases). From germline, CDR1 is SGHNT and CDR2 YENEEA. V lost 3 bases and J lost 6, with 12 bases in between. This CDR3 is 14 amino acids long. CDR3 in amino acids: CASSFSGLVNEQFF. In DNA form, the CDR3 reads TGTGCCAGCAGCTTCTCGGGACTCGTCAATGAGCAGTTCTTC.

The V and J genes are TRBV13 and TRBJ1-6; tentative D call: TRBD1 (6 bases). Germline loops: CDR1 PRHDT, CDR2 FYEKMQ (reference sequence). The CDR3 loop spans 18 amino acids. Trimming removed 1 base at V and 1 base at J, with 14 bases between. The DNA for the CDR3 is TGTGCCAGCAGCTTAGAAGGGGGGATTGGGTCCTATAATTCACCCCTCCACTTT. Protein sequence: CASSLEGGIGSYNSPLHF.

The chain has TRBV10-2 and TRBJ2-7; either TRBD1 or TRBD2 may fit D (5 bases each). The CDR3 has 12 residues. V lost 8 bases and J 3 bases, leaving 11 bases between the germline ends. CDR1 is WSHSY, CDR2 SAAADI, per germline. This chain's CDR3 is CASGDPLYEQYF. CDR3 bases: TGCGCCAGCGGGGACCCACTCTACGAGCAGTACTTC.

The CDR3 DNA reads TGCGCCAGCAGCCCAAGTGGGAGCGGGAGTTCAGGGACCCAGTACTTC. This gives the protein CASSPSGSGSSGTQYF. The chain carries TRBV4-3 and TRBJ2-5; the match to TRBD2 covers 8 bases. The CDR3 is 16 residues long. CDR1 is LGHNA and CDR2 is YSLEER in the germline V gene. V gave up 4 bases and J gave up 7 bases; unmatched junction bases: 14.

In DNA form, the CDR3 reads TGTGCCAGCAGCTTGGCCAAGGGACCGAACACTGAAGCTTTCTTT. Translated: CASSLAKGPNTEAFF. This chain links TRBV5-4 with TRBJ1-1; perhaps TRBD1 as D (5 bases). This CDR3 comprises 15 residues. V was clipped by 0 bases and J by 1 base, with 10 bases between them. Germline V gene sequence: CDR1 SGHNT, CDR2 YYREEE (reference sequence).

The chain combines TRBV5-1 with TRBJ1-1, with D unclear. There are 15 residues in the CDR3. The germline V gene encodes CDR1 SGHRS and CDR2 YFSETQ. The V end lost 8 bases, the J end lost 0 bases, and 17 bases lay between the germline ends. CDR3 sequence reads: CASTAGLLMNTEAFF. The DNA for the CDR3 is TGCGCCAGTACAGCGGGCCTTTTAATGAACACTGAAGCTTTCTTT.

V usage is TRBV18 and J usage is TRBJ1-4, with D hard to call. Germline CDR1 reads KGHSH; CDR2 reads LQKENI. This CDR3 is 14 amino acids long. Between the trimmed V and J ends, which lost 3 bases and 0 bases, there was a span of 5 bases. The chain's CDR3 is CASSPGTTNEKLFF. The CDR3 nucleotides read TGTGCCAGCTCACCGGGGACAACTAATGAAAAACTGTTTTTT.

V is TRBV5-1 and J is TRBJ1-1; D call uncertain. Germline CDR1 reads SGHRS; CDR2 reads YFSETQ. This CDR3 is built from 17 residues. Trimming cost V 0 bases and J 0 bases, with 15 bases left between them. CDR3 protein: CASSLAFGLAMNTEAFF. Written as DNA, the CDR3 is TGCGCCAGCAGCTTGGCCTTTGGCCTAGCCATGAACACTGAAGCTTTCTTT.

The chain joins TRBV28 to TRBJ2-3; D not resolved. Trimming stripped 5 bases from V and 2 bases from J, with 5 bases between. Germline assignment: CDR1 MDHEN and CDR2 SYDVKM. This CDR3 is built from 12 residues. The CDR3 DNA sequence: TGTGCCAGCAGTCTAAACACAGATACGCAGTATTTT. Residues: CASSLNTDTQYF.

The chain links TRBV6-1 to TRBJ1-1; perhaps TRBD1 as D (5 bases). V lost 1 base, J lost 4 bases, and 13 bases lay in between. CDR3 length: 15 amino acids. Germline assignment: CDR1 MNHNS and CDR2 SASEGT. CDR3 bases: TGTGCCAGCAGTGAAGGTGTCGAGGGGAGCACTGAAGCTTTCTTT. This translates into CASSEGVEGSTEAFF.

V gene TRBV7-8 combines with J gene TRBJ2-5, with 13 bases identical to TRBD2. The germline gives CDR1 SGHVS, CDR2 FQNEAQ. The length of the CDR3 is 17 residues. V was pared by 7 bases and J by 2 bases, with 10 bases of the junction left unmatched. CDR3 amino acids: CASTPRLAGGLQETQYF. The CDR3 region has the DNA TGTGCCAGCACCCCCCGACTAGCGGGGGGCCTACAAGAGACCCAGTACTTC.

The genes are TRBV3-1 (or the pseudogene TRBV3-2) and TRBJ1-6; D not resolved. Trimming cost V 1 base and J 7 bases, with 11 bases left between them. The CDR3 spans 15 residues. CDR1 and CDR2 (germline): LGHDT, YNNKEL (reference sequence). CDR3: CASSQVVSPNSPLHF. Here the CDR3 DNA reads TGTGCCAGCAGCCAAGTGGTAAGCCCAAATTCACCCCTCCACTTT.